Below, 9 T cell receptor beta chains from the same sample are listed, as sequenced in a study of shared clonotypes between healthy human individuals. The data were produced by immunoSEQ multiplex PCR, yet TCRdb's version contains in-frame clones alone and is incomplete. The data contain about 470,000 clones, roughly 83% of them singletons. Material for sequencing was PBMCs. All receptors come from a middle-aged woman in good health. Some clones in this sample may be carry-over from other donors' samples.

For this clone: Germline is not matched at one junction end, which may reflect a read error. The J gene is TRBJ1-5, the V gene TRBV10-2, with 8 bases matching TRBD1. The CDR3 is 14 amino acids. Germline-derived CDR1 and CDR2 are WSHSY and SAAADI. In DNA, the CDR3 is TGCGCCAGCAGTCTGGTGATGGACAGGGCACCCCCCTATTTT. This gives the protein CASSLVMDRAPPYF.

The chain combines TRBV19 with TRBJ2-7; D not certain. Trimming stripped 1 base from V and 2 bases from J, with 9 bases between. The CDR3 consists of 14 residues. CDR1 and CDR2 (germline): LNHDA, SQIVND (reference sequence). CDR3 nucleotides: TGTGCCAGTAGTATAGGACCCCGTCCCTACGAGCAGTACTTC. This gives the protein CASSIGPRPYEQYF.

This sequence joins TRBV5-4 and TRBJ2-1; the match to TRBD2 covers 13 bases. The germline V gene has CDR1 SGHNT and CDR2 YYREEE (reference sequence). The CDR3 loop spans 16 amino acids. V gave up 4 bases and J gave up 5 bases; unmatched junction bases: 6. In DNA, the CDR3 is TGTGCCAGCAGCACACCCGGGACTAGCGGGAACAATGAGCAGTTCTTC. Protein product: CASSTPGTSGNNEQFF. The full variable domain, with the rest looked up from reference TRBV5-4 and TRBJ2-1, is ETGVTQSPTHLIKTRGQQVTLRCSSQSGHNTVSWYQQALGQGPQFIFQYYREEENGRGNFPPRFSGLQFPNYSSELNVNALELDDSALYLCASSTPGTSGNNEQFFGPGTRLTVL.

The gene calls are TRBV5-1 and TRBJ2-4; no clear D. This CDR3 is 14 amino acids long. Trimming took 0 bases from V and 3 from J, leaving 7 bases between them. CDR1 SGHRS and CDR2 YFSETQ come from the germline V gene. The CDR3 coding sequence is TGCGCCAGCAGCTTGGGGGGTGTCAAAAACATTCAGTACTTC. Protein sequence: CASSLGGVKNIQYF.

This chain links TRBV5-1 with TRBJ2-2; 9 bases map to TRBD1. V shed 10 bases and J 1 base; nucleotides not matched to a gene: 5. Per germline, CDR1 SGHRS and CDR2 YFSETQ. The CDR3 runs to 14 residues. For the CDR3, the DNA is TGCGCCGGATCGGACAGGGGGAACACCGGGGAGCTGTTTTTT. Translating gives CAGSDRGNTGELFF.

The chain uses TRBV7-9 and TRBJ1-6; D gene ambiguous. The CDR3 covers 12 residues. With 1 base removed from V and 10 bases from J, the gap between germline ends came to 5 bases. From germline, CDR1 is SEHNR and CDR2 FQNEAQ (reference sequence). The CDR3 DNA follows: TGTGCCAGCAGCTTAGTAGGCTCACCCCTCCACTTT. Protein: CASSLVGSPLHF. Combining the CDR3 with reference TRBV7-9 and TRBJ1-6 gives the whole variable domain DTGVSQNPRHKITKRGQNVTFRCDPISEHNRLYWYRQTLGQGPEFLTYFQNEAQLEKSRLLSDRFSAERPKGSFSTLEIQRTEQGDSAMYLCASSLVGSPLHFGNGTRLTVT.

The DNA for the CDR3 is TGCGCCAGCAGGGAAGCGGGGGCGAGCTCCTACGAGCAGTACTTC. Its translation: CASREAGASSYEQYF. V is TRBV10-2 and J is TRBJ2-7, with 8 bases lining up with TRBD2. CDR1 WSHSY and CDR2 SAAADI come from the germline V gene. The CDR3 is made up of 15 amino acids. J lost 0 bases, V lost 6 bases, and 7 bases had no gene match.

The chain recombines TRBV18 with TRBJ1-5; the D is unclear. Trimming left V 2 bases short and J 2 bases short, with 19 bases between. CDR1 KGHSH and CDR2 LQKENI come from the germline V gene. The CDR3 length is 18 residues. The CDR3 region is CASSPRAHPGSGNQPQHF. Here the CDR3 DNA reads TGTGCCAGCTCACCAAGGGCCCACCCAGGATCCGGCAATCAGCCCCAGCATTTT.

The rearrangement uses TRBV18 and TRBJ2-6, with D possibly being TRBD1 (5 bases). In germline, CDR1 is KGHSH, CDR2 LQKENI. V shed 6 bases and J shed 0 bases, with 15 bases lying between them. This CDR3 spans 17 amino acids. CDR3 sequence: CASSKGQGSSGANVLTF. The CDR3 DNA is TGTGCCAGCTCTAAAGGACAAGGATCCTCTGGGGCCAACGTCCTGACTTTC.